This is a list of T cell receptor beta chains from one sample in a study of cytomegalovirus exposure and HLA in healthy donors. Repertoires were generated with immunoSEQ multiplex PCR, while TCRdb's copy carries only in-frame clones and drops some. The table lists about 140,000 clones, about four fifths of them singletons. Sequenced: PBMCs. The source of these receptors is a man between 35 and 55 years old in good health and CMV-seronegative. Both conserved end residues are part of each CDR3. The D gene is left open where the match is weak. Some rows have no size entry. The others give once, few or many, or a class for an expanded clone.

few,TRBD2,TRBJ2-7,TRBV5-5,TGTGCCAGCAGCTTAGGAGCGGGGCAGACCTACGAGCAGTACTTC,CASSLGAGQTYEQYF
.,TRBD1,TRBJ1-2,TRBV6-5,TGTGCCAGCAGTTACTTGGACAGGGGAGATGGCTACACCTTC,CASSYLDRGDGYTF
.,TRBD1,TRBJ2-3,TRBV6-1,TGTGCCAGCAGTGAAGCAGACAGGGGTCTCCCGAGAGGTACGCAGTATTTT,CASSEADRGLPRGTQYF
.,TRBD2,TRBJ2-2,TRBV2,TGTGCCAGCAGTGAGGTAGCGGGGTTCGGGGAGCTGTTTTTT,CASSEVAGFGELFF
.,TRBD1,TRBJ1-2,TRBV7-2,TGTGCCAGCAGCGCCCGGCCGGGACAGGGGCCCGAAGGCAATGGCTACACCTTC,CASSARPGQGPEGNGYTF
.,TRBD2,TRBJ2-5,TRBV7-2,TGTGCCAGCAGCTTAGCTAGCGGGGGAGCCAGGGAGACCCAGTACTTC,CASSLASGGARETQYF
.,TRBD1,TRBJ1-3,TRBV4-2,TGTGCCAGCAGCGCGCAAGGGGGCAGCTCTGGAAACACCATATATTTT,CASSAQGGSSGNTIYF
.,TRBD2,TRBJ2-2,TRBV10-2,TGCGCCAGCAGTGACCCGGGACTAGCGTTGTGGACCGGGGAGCTGTTTTTT,CASSDPGLALWTGELFF
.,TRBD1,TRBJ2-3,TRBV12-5,TGTGCTAGTGGTTTGGTGGCAGGGGGTTTGAATACGCAGTATTTT,CASGLVAGGLNTQYF
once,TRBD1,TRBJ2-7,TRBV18,TGTGCCAGCTCCCAAGGGACAGGGGGCTCCGGGCAGTACTTC,CASSQGTGGSGQYF
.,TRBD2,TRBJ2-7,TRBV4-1,TGCGCCAGCAGCTCTTGGCGGGGGGCGTACGAGCAGTACTTC,CASSSWRGAYEQYF
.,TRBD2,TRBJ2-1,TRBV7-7,TGTGCCAGCAGCCGGAGAGCGGGGAGGGTTGAGGCCAATGAGCAGTTCTTC,CASSRRAGRVEANEQFF
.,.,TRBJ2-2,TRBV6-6,TGTGCCAGCAAGGACAGAGTGGGCACCGGGGAGCTGTTTTTT,CASKDRVGTGELFF
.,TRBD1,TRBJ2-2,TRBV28,TGTGCCAGCAGTTTCCGGGACAGGGTCACCGGGGAGCTGTTTTTT,CASSFRDRVTGELFF
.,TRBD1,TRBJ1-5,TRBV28,TGTGCCAGCAGTTTATTAGGGGGCTCGAGCAATCAGCCCCAGCATTTT,CASSLLGGSSNQPQHF
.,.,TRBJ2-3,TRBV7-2,TGTGCCAGCCTTCGGAGGGGTCGAACAGATACGCAGTATTTT,CASLRRGRTDTQYF
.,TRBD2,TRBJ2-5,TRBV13,TGTGCCAGCAGCTTAGTGGGACTAGCGGGGGTCCAAGAGACCCAGTACTTC,CASSLVGLAGVQETQYF
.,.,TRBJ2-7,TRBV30,TGTGCCTGGAGTGAATATGTTAGCTCCTACGAGCAGTACTTC,CAWSEYVSSYEQYF
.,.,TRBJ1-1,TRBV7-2,.,CASSLSVGLGTFF
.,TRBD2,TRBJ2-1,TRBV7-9,TGTGCCAGCAGCACCGGACTAGCGGGGGGCAATGAGCAGTTCTTC,CASSTGLAGGNEQFF
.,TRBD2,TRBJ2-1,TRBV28,TGTGCCAGCAGTCTACTACCCAGACTAGCGGGGGATTTCTACAATGAGCAGTTCTTC,CASSLLPRLAGDFYNEQFF
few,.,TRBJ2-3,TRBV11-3,TGTGCCAGCAGCTCGGGACGGACTATAGTGGGGCAGCATGGGACAGATACGCAGTATTTT,CASSSGRTIVGQHGTDTQYF
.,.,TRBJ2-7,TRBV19,TGTGCCAGTAGTGCGGCTTCAGGGTACGAGCAGTACTTC,CASSAASGYEQYF
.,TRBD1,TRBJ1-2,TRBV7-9,TGTGCCAGCAGCTCACGACAGGGGTTCCTGTTC,CASSSRQGFLF